The clone carrying this T cell receptor (beta chain) came up a few times. Its cognate antigen is unknown. Trimming left V 4 bases short and J 4 bases short, with 12 bases between. There are 13 residues in the CDR3. Germline assignment: CDR1 GTSNPN and CDR2 SVGIG (reference sequence). TCRdb re-called the 5' RACE reads through MiXCR, storing one row per CDR3 protein. This table holds over 400,000 distinct CDR3 sequences, roughly 26% found once. This sample stems from a study of CD8 T cells in ankylosing spondylitis. The study's findings and limits: Roughly 8 highly homologous variants made up a TCR beta motif, and this motif appeared characteristic of ankylosing spondylitis blood.

The chain links TRBV30 to TRBJ2-3, with TRBD1 as a possible D gene (5 bases). This TCR was recovered from a male donor with ankylosing spondylitis. The specimen was blood, either unsorted or a sorted T cell fraction (not recorded which). CDR3 DNA: TGTGCCTGGACAGGGCCCTTTTCAGATACGCAGTATTTT. Its protein product is CAWTGPFSDTQYF.